This note documents a single TCR beta chain sequence. This clonotype was detected ten times or more. Its target antigen remains unknown. The junction differs from germline at one of its ends, possibly a read error. What this sample's treatment or condition label stands for: live attenuated yellow fever vaccine strain. At each blood-draw timepoint, two biological replicates of bulk PBMCs were collected. A standard Ficoll-Paque protocol was used to isolate PBMCs from peripheral blood. TriZol was used to extract RNA from bulk PBMCs, CD4 and CD8 fractions, and dextramer-positive and dextramer-negative fractions. From the germline V gene (reference sequence), CDR1 is SSHAT and CDR2 is FNYEAQ. The CDR3 runs 14 amino acids, cysteine and phenylalanine included. Only CDR3 DNA is held: 42 bases, read in frame from base 1. TCRdb names Illumina NovaSeq 6000 as the instrument used. TCR cDNA was made using 5'RACE template switching, a step that added a universal primer site and unique molecular identifiers. cDNA synthesis was primed from both the TCR alpha and TCR beta constant segments. Libraries were amplified in two PCR steps, with sample barcodes and sequencing adapters added in the second step. Sequencing of the libraries was done on either Illumina HiSeq 2500 (2x100 bp) or NovaSeq (2x150 bp). As for the authors' bioinformatics: MIGEC was used to demultiplex reads and collapse the reads into UMI consensus sequences, and MiXCR was used for V(D)J alignment. Vaccine-responding clonotypes were defined with edgeR using replicate PBMC samples, requiring FDR below 0.01 and a log2 fold change above 5 up to day 15. CD4 or CD8 identity was assigned to each bulk clonotype according to whether the clonotype was present at higher abundance in the sequenced CD4 repertoire or the sequenced CD8 repertoire. TCRdb reanalyzed the raw reads on its own, using fastp at Q25 for trimming and MiXCR for clone calling, and kept in-frame beta chains. Every entry covers one CDR3 protein and lists the most common genes and DNA from its rows. TCRdb assigned the V and J calls; the authors' analysis was not used. The sample table shows some 350,000 distinct CDR3 sequences, and approximately 3.9% are seen once. Roughly a quarter of the sample is taken by the ten largest.

The source of the sample is a study of T cells after yellow fever vaccination (dated by TCRdb to about 2019). General notes on the study: Libraries from fractions with low cell numbers were prepared with the SMART-Seq v4 Ultra Low Input RNA kit. Blood was collected at multiple timepoints before and after primary and secondary immunization, and bulk PBMC replicates and cell subsets were isolated. Bulk TCR alpha and beta repertoires were sequenced longitudinally to track T-cell clones before and after primary and booster YFV17D yellow fever vaccination. The cohort comprised two healthy male donors, one aged 18 to 30 and one aged 30 to 39 years. What the authors observed across the whole study: A small fraction of clonotypes showed up in both the CD4 and CD8 compartments, probably as a result of convergent recombination. After the booster, most of the clones that had expanded following primary vaccination were detected again (about 95% of CD4 and 80% to 90% of CD8), which suggests that memory was broadly maintained. FACS-sorted repertoires could contain abundant contaminating clonotypes from the bulk population, so computational filtering was required. Because only a couple of donors were included in the study, the extent to which the findings can be generalized is limited. Compared with the primary T-cell response, the secondary T-cell response was faster but weaker, reaching its peak on day 5 rather than on day 15.

The sequence was collected from a man aged 18 to 30 who received the YFV17D yellow fever vaccine. The sequencing here drew on PBMCs, taken 5 days after the yellow fever booster vaccination. Recombination linked TRBV7-7 to TRBJ1-5, with no confident D gene call. The DNA sequence reads TGTGCTAGCAGCTTGTGGGCCCACAATCAGCCCCAGCATTTT. Its translation is CASSLWAHNQPQHF.